This T cell receptor (beta chain) was identified in a study of cytomegalovirus exposure and HLA in healthy donors. In the study overall: An earlier analysis identified fewer than 130 million unique TCR beta sequences in 150 million to 200 million T cells.

Broader study findings: Further analysis, carried out later, found HLA-associated TCR beta chains more clonally expanded than equally common other chains. Reported performance of the classifier showed diagnosis of cytomegalovirus status with high specificity and sensitivity.

Primers: 60 Vbeta forward and 13 Jbeta reverse. Sequencing was performed with immunoSEQ multiplex PCR; in TCRdb, only in-frame clones are kept and a portion is missing. The sample lists approximately 82,000 clones; 60% to 80% were seen once. Trimming cost V 0 bases and J 8 bases, with 13 bases left between them. Germline V gene sequence: CDR1 SEHNR, CDR2 FQNEAQ (reference sequence). This CDR3 comprises 14 residues. As to this clone: Its target is not known.

Sequenced input: PBMCs. This clonotype originated in a woman between 45 and 65 years old in good health and CMV-seropositive. This chain joins TRBV7-9 and TRBJ1-2; D call uncertain. The CDR3 spells CASSLASLLTGYTF. In DNA, the CDR3 is TGTGCCAGCAGCTTAGCCTCGCTATTGACAGGCTACACCTTC.